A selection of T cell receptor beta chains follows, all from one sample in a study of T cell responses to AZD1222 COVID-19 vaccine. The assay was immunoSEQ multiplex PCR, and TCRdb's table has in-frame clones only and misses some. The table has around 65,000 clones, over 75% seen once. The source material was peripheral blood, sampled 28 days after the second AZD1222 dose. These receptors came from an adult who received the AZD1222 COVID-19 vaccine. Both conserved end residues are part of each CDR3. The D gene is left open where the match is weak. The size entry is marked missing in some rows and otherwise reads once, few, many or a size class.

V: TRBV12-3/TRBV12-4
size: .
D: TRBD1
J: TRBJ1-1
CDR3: CASSYRGSTEAFF
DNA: TGTGCCAGCAGTTACAGGGGTAGCACTGAAGCTTTCTTT

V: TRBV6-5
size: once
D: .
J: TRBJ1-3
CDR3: CASTQLPLSGNTIYF
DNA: TGTGCCAGCACACAGCTACCACTCTCTGGAAACACCATATATTTT

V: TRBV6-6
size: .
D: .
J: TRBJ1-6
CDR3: CASTSTGLPNSPLHF
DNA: TGTGCCAGCACCAGTACAGGGCTCCCTAATTCACCCCTCCACTTT

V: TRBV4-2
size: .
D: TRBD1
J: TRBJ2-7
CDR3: CASSQDETGSYEQYF
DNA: TGTGCCAGCAGCCAAGATGAGACAGGGTCCTACGAGCAGTACTTC

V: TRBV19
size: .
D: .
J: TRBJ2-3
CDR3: CASSIVQGTDTQYF
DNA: TGTGCCAGTAGTATAGTCCAGGGCACAGATACGCAGTATTTT

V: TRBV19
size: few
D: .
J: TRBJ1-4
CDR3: CASSGFRSNEKLFF
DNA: TGTGCCAGTAGTGGTTTCAGGAGTAATGAAAAACTGTTTTTT

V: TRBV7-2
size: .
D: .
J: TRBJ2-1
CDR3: CASSLYEGGVYEQFF
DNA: TGTGCCAGCAGTCTATATGAGGGGGGGGTCTATGAGCAGTTCTTC

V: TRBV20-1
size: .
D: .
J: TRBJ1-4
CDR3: CSASGGREKLFF
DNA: TGCAGTGCCAGTGGGGGTCGTGAAAAACTGTTTTTT

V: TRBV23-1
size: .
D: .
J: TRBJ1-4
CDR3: CASSQAGTTATNEKLFF
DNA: TGCGCCAGCAGTCAGGCCGGGACAACCGCAACTAATGAAAAACTGTTTTTT

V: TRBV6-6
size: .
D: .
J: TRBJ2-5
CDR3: CASSSRRGPGSGKEETQYF
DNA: TGTGCCAGCAGCTCCCGGCGGGGGCCAGGTAGTGGGAAGGAAGAGACCCAGTACTTC

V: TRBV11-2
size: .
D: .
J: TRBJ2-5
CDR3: CASEQSQETQYF
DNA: TGTGCCAGCGAACAATCACAAGAGACCCAGTACTTC

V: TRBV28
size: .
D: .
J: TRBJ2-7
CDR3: CASSLINRGRRGRPYEQYF
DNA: TGTGCCAGCAGTTTAATCAACCGGGGACGCAGGGGCAGGCCCTACGAGCAGTACTTC

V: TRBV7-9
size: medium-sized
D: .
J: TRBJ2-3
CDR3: CASSWREGGEATDTQYF
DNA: TGTGCCAGCAGCTGGCGAGAAGGAGGGGAAGCCACAGATACGCAGTATTTT

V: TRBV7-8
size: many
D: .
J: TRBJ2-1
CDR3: CASLNAAYNEQFF
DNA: TGTGCCAGCCTCAATGCGGCCTACAATGAGCAGTTCTTC

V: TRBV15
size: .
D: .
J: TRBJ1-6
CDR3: CATSREGPHNSPLHF
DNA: TGTGCCACCAGCAGAGAAGGCCCCCATAATTCACCCCTCCACTTT

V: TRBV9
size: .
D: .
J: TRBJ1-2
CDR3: CASSLGFLDGYTF
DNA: TGTGCCAGCAGCTTGGGATTCCTCGATGGCTACACCTTC

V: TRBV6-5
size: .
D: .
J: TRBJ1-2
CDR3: CASSPRGIGYTF
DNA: TGTGCCAGCAGCCCAAGGGGGATCGGCTACACCTTC

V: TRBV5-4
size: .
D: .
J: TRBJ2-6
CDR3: CASSSPGQFSSGANVLTF
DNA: TGTGCCAGCAGCTCCCCCGGACAGTTTAGTTCTGGGGCCAACGTCCTGACTTTC

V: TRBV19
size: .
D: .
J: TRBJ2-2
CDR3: CASTVQSGELFF
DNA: TGTGCCAGTACCGTACAATCCGGGGAGCTGTTTTTT

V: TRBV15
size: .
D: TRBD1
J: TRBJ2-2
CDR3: CATSRAGGPNTGELFF
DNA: TGTGCCACCAGCAGAGCAGGGGGCCCGAACACCGGGGAGCTGTTTTTT

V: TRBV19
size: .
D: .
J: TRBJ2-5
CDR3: CASSTPWRSGETQYF
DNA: TGTGCCAGTAGTACCCCATGGAGGAGCGGAGAGACCCAGTACTTC

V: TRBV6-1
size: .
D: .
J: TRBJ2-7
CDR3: CASNLYRTYEQYF
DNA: TGTGCCAGCAACCTCTACAGGACCTACGAGCAGTACTTC

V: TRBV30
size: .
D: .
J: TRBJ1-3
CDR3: CAWKGLGNTIYF
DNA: TGTGCCTGGAAGGGGCTAGGAAACACCATATATTTT

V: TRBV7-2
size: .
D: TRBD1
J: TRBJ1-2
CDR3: CASSRDRGAYGYTF
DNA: TGTGCCAGCAGCCGGGACAGGGGCGCCTATGGCTACACCTTC

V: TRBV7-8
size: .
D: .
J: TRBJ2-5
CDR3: CASSLGPKETQYF
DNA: TGTGCCAGCAGCTTGGGACCTAAAGAGACCCAGTACTTC

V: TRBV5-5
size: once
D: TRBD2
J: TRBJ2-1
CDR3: CASSPTSGSGNEQFF
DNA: TGTGCCAGCAGCCCGACTAGCGGGAGCGGGAATGAGCAGTTCTTC

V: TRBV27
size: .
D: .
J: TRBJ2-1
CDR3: CASSYVGVWDEQFF
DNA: TGTGCCAGCAGTTATGTGGGGGTCTGGGATGAGCAGTTCTTC

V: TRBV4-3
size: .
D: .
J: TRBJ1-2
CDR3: CASSPLGDYGYTF
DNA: TGCGCCAGCAGCCCTTTGGGGGATTATGGCTACACCTTC

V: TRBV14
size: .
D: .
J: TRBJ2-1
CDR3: CASSQEMWSSYNEQFF
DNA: TGTGCCAGCAGCCAAGAAATGTGGAGCTCCTACAATGAGCAGTTCTTC